Sequencing of this TCR beta chain was carried out in a study of blood T cell repertoires in COVID-19. Study background: The analysed material was cDNA or gDNA that came from T cells, B-cell-depleted T cells, or PBMCs.

CDR3 size: 16 residues. Germline values: CDR1 SGHKS, CDR2 YYEKEE (reference sequence). The V end lost 0 bases, the J end lost 9 bases, and 16 bases lay between the germline ends. Authors' methods: How many nucleated cells were present was estimated from reference gene primer amplification. The method was immunoSEQ multiplex PCR; TCRdb's version includes in-frame clones alone and lacks a portion of them. The D gene and trimming were derived from the DNA, and the V and J assignments and clone size from that table. The sample contains some 50,000 clones, under 90% of which appear only once. The receptor's source is a man aged 45-65 years with acute or convalescent COVID-19. The material sequenced was peripheral blood. The V call is TRBV5-5, the J call TRBJ1-6; D may be TRBD1 (5 bases). CDR3 DNA: TGTGCCAGCAGCTTGGGGCTTCAGGGTCTGACTTCACCCCTCCACTTT. Its protein product is CASSLGLQGLTSPLHF.